This entry lists 3 T cell receptor beta chains sequenced from one sample in a study of T-cell memory formation after mild COVID-19. MiXCR was run by TCRdb on the 5' RACE reads, yielding one entry per CDR3 protein. Counted here are under 600,000 distinct CDR3 sequences, about a fifth occurring once; the ten biggest clones make up around 7.7%. The specimen sequenced was PBMCs or a T cell subset sorted from them (not recorded which). These receptors originate from an adult woman who had mild COVID-19 (a few samples of this study predate the infection). Cell type and time point are not known.

The chain has TRBV15 and TRBJ2-3, with D perhaps matching TRBD1 (5 bases). V was pared by 1 base and J by 6 bases, with 11 bases between. There are 14 residues in the CDR3. Germline V gene sequence: CDR1 LNHNV, CDR2 YYDKDF (reference sequence). The CDR3 nucleotides are TGTGCCACCAGCAGAGGGATTCAGGGCGATACGCAGTATTTT. This encodes CATSRGIQGDTQYF.

The rearrangement joins TRBV2 to TRBJ2-7; 13 nucleotides align to TRBD2. CDR1 and CDR2 from the germline V gene are SNHLY and FYNNEI. V was clipped by 6 bases and J by 5 bases; unmatched bases: 1. The CDR3 consists of 13 residues. CDR3: CASRTSGGHEQYF. CDR3 coding DNA: TGTGCCAGCAGGACTAGCGGGGGGCACGAGCAGTACTTC. The whole variable domain, filled in from reference TRBV2 and TRBJ2-7, reads EPEVTQTPSHQVTQMGQEVILRCVPISNHLYFYWYRQILGQKVEFLVSFYNNEISEKSEIFDDQFSVERPDGSNFTLKIRSTKLEDSAMYFCASRTSGGHEQYFGPGTRLTVT.

This clonotype was observed a few times. The rearrangement links TRBV20-1 to TRBJ2-4, with D perhaps TRBD1 (6 bases). Deletions cut 3 bases from V and 8 bases from J, with 20 bases between. From germline, CDR1 is DFQATT and CDR2 SNEGSKA (reference sequence). The CDR3 sequence is 15 residues long. In DNA, the CDR3 is TGCAGTGCTAGGAGCCTGGACAGTCAGTGGGACATTCAGTACTTC. Protein sequence: CSARSLDSQWDIQYF.